This TCR beta chain is from a study of shared clonotypes between healthy human individuals. Study-wide points: Despite large depth, sorted-subset datasets appeared incompletely sequenced. How much donors shared clonotypes was expected to be affected by sequencing depth.

CDR1 is WNHNN, CDR2 SYGVQD, per germline (reference sequence). The CDR3 consists of 12 residues. Trimming shortened V by 2 bases and J by 9 bases, and 8 bases separated the two germline ends. The protocol was immunoSEQ multiplex PCR, while the TCRdb copy is restricted to in-frame clones and leaves out a portion. The repertoire consists of approximately 99,000 clones, with around 68% occurring once and the leading ten covering over 20%. Notes on this clone: No antigen is known for it.

The sequence derives from a woman in her thirties in good health. The rearrangement joins TRBV10-1 to TRBJ1-5; D not certain. Sequenced sample: memory CD8+ T cells sorted from blood. The subset: CD45RO+ cells pooled with CCR7-negative TemRA cells. The CDR3 DNA sequence: TGCGCCAGCAGTGAGGAGGGAGGGCCCCAGCATTTT. This codes for CASSEEGGPQHF.